This T cell receptor beta chain was sequenced during a study of T cells in Graves' hyperthyroidism and ophthalmopathy. Whole-study results and caveats: Within blood appeared most thyroid clonotypes that had expanded above 0.001.

Amplification yielded TCR beta CDR3 regions, with RNA transcripts as the source. HTBI primers drove first-round RT-PCR of the TCR CDR3. Each CDR3 protein is one row after TCRdb ran MiXCR on the multiplex PCR reads. The repertoire includes 40,000 to 60,000 distinct CDR3 sequences, less than 60% of them detected once, and roughly 9.7% sits in the top ten. The germline V and J ends were trimmed by 1 base and 6 bases, with 25 bases remaining between them. This CDR3 has 18 amino acids. Germline V CDR1 and CDR2: MNHNS, SASEGT. This clonotype was recorded many times. Its matching antigen is unknown. Sequenced material: blood. The rearrangement links TRBV6-1 to TRBJ2-7; a possible D gene is TRBD1 (8 bases). This TCR came from a woman aged 50 to 60 with Graves' ophthalmopathy. CDR3 DNA sequence: TGTGCCAGCAGTGAAGGTTTCGGGGGGTGGCAGGGGGCCGGCGAGCAGTACTTC. As protein: CASSEGFGGWQGAGEQYF.